This T cell receptor (beta chain) is drawn from a study of T cells in Graves' hyperthyroidism and ophthalmopathy (dated by TCRdb to the late 2010s). Notes on the research overall: Peripheral blood was sampled at the time of initial diagnosis, prior to any treatment. To identify TCR V-J signatures that set the groups apart, the researchers used a discovery cohort of more than 95 patients, made up of roughly 40 with Graves' ophthalmopathy and 55 to 65 with stable Graves' hyperthyroidism. Whether ophthalmopathy could be predicted prospectively was tested in an independent validation cohort made up of roughly 19 hyperthyroidism patients plus 17 patients who later progressed to ophthalmopathy. The 100 or so discovery patients were divided at random into training and test sets in a 7:3 ratio. Thyroid tissue and blood T-cell repertoires from about six Graves' hyperthyroidism patients were also compared in the study. Following sampling, methimazole starting at 30 mg daily was given to hyperthyroidism patients, and high-dose intravenous methylprednisolone was given to ophthalmopathy patients. The paper reports TCR Vbeta CDR3 sequencing of 135 peripheral blood samples: approximately 43 ophthalmopathy, around 80 hyperthyroidism and around 17 progressor patients.

TCR beta CDR3 regions were amplified from RNA transcripts. The first round of RT-PCR for the TCR CDR3 was performed with the HTBI primer set and the Qiagen OneStep RT-PCR kit. The libraries were constructed in a second round of multiplex PCR and then size-selected and purified. Libraries were sequenced paired-end with 100 bp reads on an Illumina HiSeq2000. Turning to the authors' computational methods: Raw data were processed with SOAPnuke, discarding reads with adapters, uncalled bases, mean Phred below 15, or no exact constant-primer or identifier match. High-quality paired reads were merged using COPE v1.2.5, and each unique nucleotide sequence was defined as a clonotype. MiTCR v1.1 was used to align clonotypes to the IMGT TRBV, TRBD and TRBJ reference segments. Only V-J combinations with frequency above 0.0001, covering 99% to 99.2% of repertoires, were analysed. A TCS score was defined as the ratio between F50 (clonal expansion) and ExV (chaos), using BLOSUM62-based TCRdist between CDR3 peptides within each V-J. Welch's t-statistics and random forest reduced roughly 530 V-J features to roughly 13, which were used in a naive Bayes classifier (R e1071). TCRdb reprocessing: public reads trimmed at Q25 with fastp, clones called with MiXCR, in-frame beta chains kept. Rows are unified per CDR3 protein, each entry keeping the most common DNA and genes. For this entry, the V and J calls and clone size follow TCRdb and not the study's own pipeline. The sample yields around 380,000 distinct CDR3 sequences; about 13% were counted once. Of the sample, around 20% is held by the ten largest clones.

The CDR3 contains 16 residues, cysteine and phenylalanine counted. Only CDR3 DNA is held: 48 bases, read in frame from base 1. Between the V and J ends, shortened by 1 base and 4 bases respectively, the junction contains 14 bases. From a lookup of the germline V gene, CDR1 and CDR2 are SNHLY and FYNNEI. This clonotype was recorded many times. Its target antigen remains unknown. Per-base quality was not reported, and no clone a single base away is much larger than it. Hyperthyroidism patients were newly diagnosed, had a disease duration of under 2 months, and were aged 18 to 65 years. Patients with uncontrolled infections, other autoimmune diseases, pregnancy or lactation were excluded. Diagnoses relied on clinical symptoms, serum thyroxine and TRAb, thyroid ultrasound and orbital computed tomography. Blood from progressor patients was collected at the time of first diagnosis with hyperthyroidism, before any ophthalmopathy symptoms had appeared. PBMCs were isolated from 10 ml of fresh peripheral blood by Ficoll-Paque density gradient centrifugation. Progressor patients were first diagnosed with Graves' hyperthyroidism and then developed ophthalmopathy during follow-up. Total RNA was extracted with Trizol reagent, and quality was checked on an Agilent 2100 Bioanalyzer.

Overall study results and their limits: Most expanded thyroid clonotypes (frequency above 0.001) were also detected in blood, a finding suggesting that blood repertoires may reflect thyroid immune responses. A model built on a 13 V-J signature distinguished ophthalmopathy from stable hyperthyroidism, reaching about 88% sensitivity and around 81% specificity in cross-validation and 80%/75% in testing. In validation, the model predicted progression to ophthalmopathy with approximately 70% sensitivity and around 72% specificity, a median of about six months before onset. Sample size was not statistically predetermined, and blinding of investigators to group allocation was not performed.

Sequenced sample: blood. The chain links TRBV2 with TRBJ1-5; the D segment could be TRBD1, given 5 matching bases. This sequence was found in a man aged 25 to 40 with Graves' hyperthyroidism that later progressed to Graves' ophthalmopathy. This receptor carries the CDR3 CASSEGLQVGNQPQHF. The nucleotide sequence is given as TGTGCCAGCAGTGAAGGTTTACAGGTCGGAAATCAGCCCCAGCATTTT.